This T cell receptor beta chain appears in the sequencing data of a study of breast tumors, draining lymph nodes, adjacent tissues. Study-level findings and limits: Tumors had less TCR diversity than lymph nodes, more than nontumor tissue. Luminal-like breast cancer showed significantly higher tumor–nontumor repertoire similarity than basal-like.

This CDR3 contains 14 residues. The germline V gene encodes CDR1 WSHSY and CDR2 SAAADI. Trimming cost V 6 bases and J 3 bases; bases outside gene matches: 2. Samples came from axillary lymph nodes draining the breast cancer. With respect to this clonotype: Its antigen is still unknown.

TCRdb re-analysed the multiplex PCR reads in MiXCR, keeping a single row per CDR3 protein. Of 200,000 to 300,000 distinct CDR3 sequences in the sample, roughly 31% are singletons; the top ten hold 0.85% to 1.3%. The receptor was isolated from a female donor with breast cancer. Some clones in this sample may be carry-over from other donors' samples. Sequencing input: axillary lymph node tissue. This chain uses TRBV10-2 with TRBJ2-2; 9 bases agree with TRBD2. In DNA, the CDR3 is TGCGCCAGCAGAATAGCGGGAGACACCGGGGAGCTGTTTTTT. Protein sequence: CASRIAGDTGELFF.